Each of the 17 T cell receptor beta chains below was sequenced from the same sample in a study of blood T cell repertoires in COVID-19. The data were produced by immunoSEQ multiplex PCR, yet TCRdb's version contains in-frame clones alone and is incomplete. This table has approximately 150,000 clones, more than 65% appearing once. The sequenced sample was PBMCs or T cells enriched from blood (not recorded which). The receptors derive from a man in his forties or fifties who had recovered from COVID-19.

The rearrangement joins TRBV10-2 to TRBJ2-1, with TRBD2 identical over 13 bases. The CDR3 spans 15 residues. V lost 5 bases and J lost 4; bases outside the gene matches: 2. Per the germline V gene, CDR1 is WSHSY and CDR2 is SAAADI. The CDR3 region is CASSRTSGGYNEQFF. The CDR3 nucleotides are TGCGCCAGCAGTAGGACTAGCGGGGGTTACAATGAGCAGTTCTTC.

The V gene is TRBV11-3, the J gene TRBJ2-1, with TRBD2 matching over 11 bases. Germline-derived CDR1 and CDR2 are SGHNT and YENEEA. CDR3 size: 16 residues. V trimming: 3 bases; J trimming: 4 bases; junction bases outside the gene matches: 5. The CDR3 is CASSFAGTSGYNEQFF. Written as DNA, the CDR3 is TGTGCCAGCAGCTTTGCCGGGACTAGCGGTTACAATGAGCAGTTCTTC.

This clone was detected only once. The chain recombines TRBV7-9 with TRBJ2-1; TRBD2 matches 11 bases. Germline V CDR1 and CDR2: SEHNR, FQNEAQ (reference sequence). CDR3 size: 15 residues. J gave up 7 bases and V 5 bases, and 7 bases lay outside the gene matches. The CDR3 loop reads CASSPIAGGLNEQFF. CDR3 nucleotide sequence: TGTGCCAGCAGCCCTATAGCGGGGGGGCTTAATGAGCAGTTCTTC.

The rearrangement links TRBV5-6 to TRBJ1-5; weak D call: TRBD1 (5 bases). V lost 2 bases to trimming and J lost 6 bases, with 15 bases between them. The CDR3 runs 15 residues. The germline V gene has CDR1 SGHDT and CDR2 YYEEEE. The DNA of the CDR3 is TGTGCCAGCAGCTTCGGAAGGGGAGGCAGTCAGCCCCAGCATTTT. It yields the protein CASSFGRGGSQPQHF.

The J gene is TRBJ1-3, the V gene TRBV7-9; no firm D call. Germline loops: CDR1 SEHNR, CDR2 FQNEAQ (reference sequence). The CDR3 consists of 13 residues. The V end lost 4 bases, the J end lost 0 bases, and 4 bases lay between the germline ends. This CDR3 reads CASSSISGNTIYF. In nucleotides, the CDR3 is TGTGCCAGCAGCTCTATCTCTGGAAACACCATATATTTT.

The chain has TRBV7-3 and TRBJ1-2, with 8 bases fitting TRBD1. The CDR3 totals 15 residues. CDR1 is SGHTA and CDR2 is FQGTGA in the germline V gene. The V and J ends lost 6 bases and 2 bases, in that order; junction bases with no gene match: 8. CDR3 sequence reads: CASRGQELLNYGYTF. The DNA of the CDR3 is TGTGCCAGCAGGGGACAGGAACTCCTAAACTATGGCTACACCTTC. The full variable domain, rest sourced from reference TRBV7-3 and TRBJ1-2, is GAGVSQTPSNKVTEKGKYVELRCDPISGHTALYWYRQSLGQGPEFLIYFQGTGAADDSGLPNDRFFAVRPEGSVSTLKIQRTERGDSAVYLCASRGQELLNYGYTFGSGTRLTVV.

This chain connects TRBV6-5 to TRBJ1-1; D is unresolved. The CDR3 is 16 amino acids. Germline CDR1 and CDR2: MNHEY and SVGAGI. Trimming took off 1 base at V and 1 base at J, with 13 bases between the two ends. In DNA, the CDR3 is TGTGCCAGCAGTTACTGGGCGGACTGGAGGAACACTGAAGCTTTCTTT. It yields the protein CASSYWADWRNTEAFF.

The CDR3 reads CASSLSGGRLNTEAFF. CDR3 DNA: TGTGCCAGCAGTTTATCGGGGGGCAGATTGAACACTGAAGCTTTCTTT. This chain joins TRBV28 and TRBJ1-1; possibly TRBD1 for D (6 bases). Per the germline V gene, CDR1 is MDHEN and CDR2 is SYDVKM. The CDR3 consists of 16 residues. Deletions cut 1 base from V and 0 bases from J, with 12 bases between.

The rearrangement uses TRBV24-1 and TRBJ2-1; 8 positions agree with TRBD1. Germline assignment: CDR1 KGHDR and CDR2 SFDVKD. The CDR3 totals 14 residues. The trim removed 4 bases at V and 7 bases at J, leaving 5 bases unmatched. The DNA of the CDR3 is TGTGCCACCAGTGACCCGACAGGGGCGAATGAGCAGTTCTTC. Residues: CATSDPTGANEQFF.

In its sample, this clone was seen a few times. The chain combines TRBV21-1 with TRBJ1-3. TRBV21-1 is a listed pseudogene. The CDR3 covers 16 residues. In nucleotides, the CDR3 is TGTGCCAGCAGCTTATGGACTGTCAGCTCTGGAAACACCATATATTTT. It codes for CASSLWTVSSGNTIYF.

This clone was detected only once. J is TRBJ1-1 and V is TRBV5-4, with a tentative D call TRBD1 (5 bases). The CDR3 length is 14 residues. The germline CDR1 and CDR2 sequences are SGHNT and YYREEE (reference sequence). Trimming took 5 bases from V and 8 from J, leaving 19 bases between them. The CDR3 DNA is TGTGCCAGCAGGACAGATAATGTTGCTCTCGAAGCTTTCTTT. Translating gives CASRTDNVALEAFF.

Of note for this clone: A much more abundant neighbour one base away suggests this may be a read error. This same CDR3 is encoded by further DNA sequences in the sample. CDR3 DNA sequence: TGTGCCAGCAGTCCGGACACCGGGGAGCTGTTTTTT. Encoded protein: CASSPDTGELFF. The chain uses TRBV2 and TRBJ2-2; D not certain. The ends were cut back, 5 bases at V and 3 bases at J, with 4 bases in the middle. The CDR3 has 12 residues. Germline CDR1 and CDR2: SNHLY and FYNNEI.

This clone was observed a handful of times. This rearrangement joins TRBV2 to TRBJ2-3; TRBD2 agrees at 11 bases. This CDR3 region has 18 residues. Germline V lookup: CDR1 SNHLY, CDR2 FYNNEI. Trimming took 7 bases from V and 0 from J; bases not matched to a gene: 12. The CDR3 region has the DNA TGTGCCAGCATTGACCTAGCGGGGGGACCTACTAGCACAGATACGCAGTATTTT. This gives the protein CASIDLAGGPTSTDTQYF.

The chain employs TRBV9 and TRBJ1-2; TRBD1 aligns across 9 bases. Trimming cost V 2 bases and J 8 bases; bases outside gene matches: 13. This CDR3 contains 16 residues. The germline gives CDR1 SGDLS, CDR2 YYNGEE. CDR3 sequence: CASSVPGQGPFRGYTF. For the CDR3, the DNA is TGTGCCAGCAGCGTTCCGGGACAGGGCCCATTCCGGGGCTACACCTTC.

This rearrangement joins TRBV6-4 to TRBJ1-1; 9 bases fit TRBD1. V dropped 3 bases and J dropped 4; count of bases not matched to a gene: 3. The CDR3 contains 14 residues. Germline loops: CDR1 MRHNA, CDR2 SNTAGT. The CDR3 spells CASSDRDRATEAFF. The DNA for the CDR3 is TGTGCCAGCAGTGATCGGGACAGGGCCACTGAAGCTTTCTTT.

This clone was picked up one time. The CDR3 DNA is TGCAGCGTTGGAAACTTAGACAATGAGCAGTTCTTC. Translation gives CSVGNLDNEQFF. The chain has TRBV29-1 and TRBJ2-1, with D unresolved. With 4 bases removed from V and 5 bases from J, the gap between germline ends came to 9 bases. The CDR3 consists of 12 residues. Per germline, CDR1 SQVTM and CDR2 ANQGSEA.

The chain employs TRBV25-1 and TRBJ2-5, with D perhaps matching TRBD1 (6 bases). The V and J ends lost 2 bases and 1 base respectively, with 8 bases between them. The CDR3 spans 14 residues. Germline CDR1 is MGHDK and CDR2 is SYGVNS. The CDR3 sequence is CASSEGQPQETQYF. CDR3 nucleotide sequence: TGTGCCAGCAGTGAAGGACAGCCCCAAGAGACCCAGTACTTC.